These T cell receptor beta chains were read from a single sample in a study of T cell changes during pregnancy in multiple sclerosis. Here immunoSEQ multiplex PCR was the method, and the copy in TCRdb shows in-frame clones only, minus some. The profile covers 20,000 to 25,000 clones, with roughly 80% appearing a single time and about a sixth taken by the ten largest. Sequences were derived from CD8+ T cells from peripheral blood mononuclear cells, sampled in the first trimester of pregnancy. These receptors were obtained from a female donor in good health, enrolled as a control in a pregnancy study. Each CDR3 is given with its conserved first and last residue. The D gene is left open where the match is weak. Where a row states a size, it is once, few, many or the class of an expanded clone; other rows omit it.

v_gene: TRBV6-4; d_gene: TRBD2; j_gene: TRBJ2-3; abundance: NA; CDR3nt: TGTGCCAGCAGTCCCGGGAGGGAAGGGGATACGCAGTATTTT; CDR3aa: CASSPGREGDTQYF
v_gene: TRBV5-1; d_gene: TRBD2; j_gene: TRBJ2-1; abundance: once; CDR3nt: TGCGCCAGCAGCTTGGCTAGCGGGAGTTCCGATGAGCAGTTCTTC; CDR3aa: CASSLASGSSDEQFF
v_gene: TRBV5-5; d_gene: TRBD1; j_gene: TRBJ1-2; abundance: NA; CDR3nt: TGTGCCAGCAGCTTGGAGACAGGGGCAGGGGCGTCAGGCTACACCTTC; CDR3aa: CASSLETGAGASGYTF
v_gene: TRBV2; d_gene: NA; j_gene: TRBJ1-2; abundance: NA; CDR3nt: TGTGCCAGCAGCGGCGGGTATTTTGGCTACACCTTC; CDR3aa: CASSGGYFGYTF
v_gene: TRBV7-8; d_gene: TRBD1; j_gene: TRBJ2-5; abundance: NA; CDR3nt: TGTGCCAGCAGCCCACACGCCCCGACAGGGTGGGAGACCCAGTACTTC; CDR3aa: CASSPHAPTGWETQYF
v_gene: TRBV10-3; d_gene: TRBD2; j_gene: TRBJ2-1; abundance: once; CDR3nt: TGTGCCATGACTAGCGGGGGGGCCGATGAGCAGTTCTTC; CDR3aa: CAMTSGGADEQFF
v_gene: TRBV15; d_gene: TRBD1; j_gene: TRBJ2-7; abundance: NA; CDR3nt: TGTGCCACCAGCAGAACTCCGGGACAGGGTATCGACGAGCAGTACTTC; CDR3aa: CATSRTPGQGIDEQYF
v_gene: TRBV9; d_gene: NA; j_gene: TRBJ1-1; abundance: once; CDR3nt: TGTGCCAGCAGCTCCCACCGACAGAATGAAGCTTTCTTT; CDR3aa: CASSSHRQNEAFF
v_gene: TRBV27; d_gene: TRBD1; j_gene: TRBJ2-1; abundance: NA; CDR3nt: TGTGCCAGCAAGGGCCGGGACAGGGGGCGCCAGAATGAGCAGTTCTTC; CDR3aa: CASKGRDRGRQNEQFF
v_gene: TRBV4-3; d_gene: TRBD2; j_gene: TRBJ2-2; abundance: NA; CDR3nt: TGCGCCAGCAGCGAATTTAGCGGGGGGGTGTCCGGGGAGCTGTTTTTT; CDR3aa: CASSEFSGGVSGELFF
v_gene: TRBV27; d_gene: NA; j_gene: TRBJ1-6; abundance: NA; CDR3nt: TGTGCCAGCAGTTTATCAGGCAGGAGGAGGGAGAATTCACCCCTCCACTTT; CDR3aa: CASSLSGRRRENSPLHF
v_gene: TRBV9; d_gene: NA; j_gene: TRBJ2-7; abundance: NA; CDR3nt: TGTGCCAGCAGCGTTTCAGTCGGGGGCTACGAGCAGTACTTC; CDR3aa: CASSVSVGGYEQYF
v_gene: TRBV6-5; d_gene: TRBD2; j_gene: TRBJ2-3; abundance: NA; CDR3nt: TGTGCCAGCAGTTCGGGGGCTAGCGGGGGTGCAGATACGCAGTATTTT; CDR3aa: CASSSGASGGADTQYF
v_gene: TRBV2; d_gene: TRBD2; j_gene: TRBJ2-7; abundance: NA; CDR3nt: TGTGCCAGCAGTGACTACTTGGACGGGAGGATACAGTACTTC; CDR3aa: CASSDYLDGRIQYF
v_gene: TRBV7-2; d_gene: TRBD1; j_gene: TRBJ2-5; abundance: NA; CDR3nt: TGTGCCAGCAGCTTATCAAATCAGGGGGCACGGGAGACCCAGTACTTC; CDR3aa: CASSLSNQGARETQYF
v_gene: TRBV27; d_gene: NA; j_gene: TRBJ2-7; abundance: NA; CDR3nt: TGTGCCAGCAGTTTAACAGCCTCCTACGAGCAGTACTTC; CDR3aa: CASSLTASYEQYF
v_gene: TRBV2; d_gene: TRBD2; j_gene: TRBJ2-7; abundance: NA; CDR3nt: TGTGCCAGCGGGTCGGGACTAGCGGGACGTATGGGGGCCGAGCAGTACTTC; CDR3aa: CASGSGLAGRMGAEQYF
v_gene: TRBV10-3; d_gene: TRBD2; j_gene: TRBJ2-7; abundance: once; CDR3nt: TGTGCCATCAGTGAGTCAGGGAGGGACGAGCAGTACTTC; CDR3aa: CAISESGRDEQYF
v_gene: TRBV4-3; d_gene: NA; j_gene: TRBJ1-1; abundance: NA; CDR3nt: TGCGCCAGCAGCCAAGATCGTCCCCTCGGGTTGAACACTGAAGCTTTCTTT; CDR3aa: CASSQDRPLGLNTEAFF
v_gene: TRBV19; d_gene: TRBD1; j_gene: TRBJ1-1; abundance: few; CDR3nt: TGTGCCAGTAGTTTGACAGGGGCGGACACTGAAGCTTTCTTT; CDR3aa: CASSLTGADTEAFF
v_gene: TRBV6-4; d_gene: NA; j_gene: TRBJ2-2; abundance: medium-sized; CDR3nt: TGTGCCAGCAGTGCAGGGGACACCGGGGAGCTGTTTTTT; CDR3aa: CASSAGDTGELFF
v_gene: TRBV5-1; d_gene: NA; j_gene: TRBJ1-1; abundance: NA; CDR3nt: TGCGCCAGCAGCTTGGGGCGGCCGAAAATAGAAGCTTTCTTT; CDR3aa: CASSLGRPKIEAFF
v_gene: TRBV9; d_gene: TRBD2; j_gene: TRBJ2-3; abundance: NA; CDR3nt: TGTGCCAGCAGCGTAGCTACTAGCGGGAGGTACGACACAGATACGCAGTATTTT; CDR3aa: CASSVATSGRYDTDTQYF
v_gene: TRBV2; d_gene: TRBD2; j_gene: TRBJ2-1; abundance: NA; CDR3nt: TGTGCCAGCAGGGCCGGGACTAGCGCATACAATGAGCAGTTCTTC; CDR3aa: CASRAGTSAYNEQFF
v_gene: TRBV28; d_gene: TRBD1; j_gene: TRBJ1-4; abundance: NA; CDR3nt: TGTGCCAGCAGTCTAGGGCAGGGGGAGATTGAAAAACTGTTTTTT; CDR3aa: CASSLGQGEIEKLFF
v_gene: TRBV7-2; d_gene: NA; j_gene: TRBJ2-1; abundance: NA; CDR3nt: TGTGCCAGCAGCTCCCGATCGGTTGAGCAGTTCTTC; CDR3aa: CASSSRSVEQFF
v_gene: TRBV7-3; d_gene: NA; j_gene: TRBJ1-2; abundance: NA; CDR3nt: TGTGCCAGCAGGTACCCTAACAGGGTAGGGGGGGACTATGGCTACACCTTC; CDR3aa: CASRYPNRVGGDYGYTF
v_gene: TRBV6-5; d_gene: NA; j_gene: TRBJ2-7; abundance: NA; CDR3nt: TGTGCCAGCAGTTACTCACCTGGGGCAGGGGACGAGCAGTACTTC; CDR3aa: CASSYSPGAGDEQYF
v_gene: TRBV19; d_gene: NA; j_gene: TRBJ2-6; abundance: NA; CDR3nt: TGTGCCAGTAGTTCGAGGTCTGGGGCCAACGTCCTGACTTTC; CDR3aa: CASSSRSGANVLTF
v_gene: TRBV28; d_gene: NA; j_gene: TRBJ1-5; abundance: NA; CDR3nt: TGTGCCAGCAGTTTAATTCTCGGGCAGCCCCAGCATTTT; CDR3aa: CASSLILGQPQHF
v_gene: TRBV13; d_gene: TRBD1; j_gene: TRBJ1-2; abundance: NA; CDR3nt: TGTGCCAGCAGCGCGCACCCACACCGGGACAGTAAGGGCTACACCTTC; CDR3aa: CASSAHPHRDSKGYTF
v_gene: TRBV6-1; d_gene: NA; j_gene: TRBJ1-2; abundance: NA; CDR3nt: TGTGCCAGCAGTGAATCAGACGAGGTTTCTAACTATGGCTACACCTTC; CDR3aa: CASSESDEVSNYGYTF
v_gene: TRBV9; d_gene: TRBD2; j_gene: TRBJ2-2; abundance: once; CDR3nt: TGTGCCAGCAGCGCCAGCGGGGGGGCCGACACCGGGGAGCTGTTTTTT; CDR3aa: CASSASGGADTGELFF
v_gene: TRBV19; d_gene: TRBD2; j_gene: TRBJ2-7; abundance: NA; CDR3nt: TGTGCCAGTACCATGGGACTAGCGGGGAACTACGAGCAGTACTTC; CDR3aa: CASTMGLAGNYEQYF
v_gene: TRBV6-5; d_gene: NA; j_gene: TRBJ1-5; abundance: NA; CDR3nt: TGTGCCAGCAGCCAGATTAGCAATCAGCCCCAGCATTTT; CDR3aa: CASSQISNQPQHF
v_gene: TRBV9; d_gene: TRBD1; j_gene: TRBJ2-3; abundance: NA; CDR3nt: TGTGCCAGCAGCTTATGGACAGGGGCAGATACGCAGTATTTT; CDR3aa: CASSLWTGADTQYF
v_gene: TRBV4-1; d_gene: NA; j_gene: TRBJ2-1; abundance: NA; CDR3nt: TGCGCCAGCAGCCAAGGCTCTGTTGGAGATGAGCAGTTCTTC; CDR3aa: CASSQGSVGDEQFF
v_gene: TRBV29-1; d_gene: TRBD1; j_gene: TRBJ2-7; abundance: NA; CDR3nt: TGCAGCGTTGAAGAGTATCGAGGGGGCCGGTACGAGCAGTACTTC; CDR3aa: CSVEEYRGGRYEQYF
v_gene: TRBV7-2; d_gene: TRBD2; j_gene: TRBJ2-3; abundance: NA; CDR3nt: TGTGCCAGCAGCTGGCGCTCTAGCGGGAGGTGGGGCACAGATACGCAGTATTTT; CDR3aa: CASSWRSSGRWGTDTQYF
v_gene: TRBV7-2; d_gene: TRBD1; j_gene: TRBJ2-7; abundance: NA; CDR3nt: TGTGCCAGCAGCCAATCCGCCAGGGGGTCCACCTACGAGCAGTACTTC; CDR3aa: CASSQSARGSTYEQYF
v_gene: TRBV6-4; d_gene: TRBD2; j_gene: TRBJ2-3; abundance: medium-sized; CDR3nt: TGTGCCAGCAGTGATGGAGCGGGAGATACAGATACGCAGTATTTT; CDR3aa: CASSDGAGDTDTQYF
v_gene: TRBV2; d_gene: NA; j_gene: TRBJ1-5; abundance: NA; CDR3nt: TGTGCCAGCACCGAAGGAGGCGGTCAGCCCCAGCATTTT; CDR3aa: CASTEGGGQPQHF
v_gene: TRBV6-1; d_gene: NA; j_gene: TRBJ2-2; abundance: few; CDR3nt: TGTGCCAGCAGTGAATCAACCAGCGGGTGGACCGGGGAGCTGTTTTTT; CDR3aa: CASSESTSGWTGELFF
v_gene: TRBV6-5; d_gene: NA; j_gene: TRBJ1-1; abundance: NA; CDR3nt: TGTGCCAGCAGGACGGGAACCGAAGCTTTCTTT; CDR3aa: CASRTGTEAFF
v_gene: TRBV9; d_gene: TRBD2; j_gene: TRBJ2-3; abundance: NA; CDR3nt: TGTGCCAGCAGCGTACCGAGCGGGGGGGCTACAGATACGCAGTATTTT; CDR3aa: CASSVPSGGATDTQYF
v_gene: TRBV6-1; d_gene: NA; j_gene: TRBJ1-4; abundance: NA; CDR3nt: TGTGCCAGCAAACTAGGCGGGGCTAATGAAAAACTGTTTTTT; CDR3aa: CASKLGGANEKLFF
v_gene: TRBV18; d_gene: TRBD1; j_gene: TRBJ2-6; abundance: NA; CDR3nt: TGTGCCAGCCGACTTGGGACAGGCTCTGGGGCCAACGTCCTGACTTTC; CDR3aa: CASRLGTGSGANVLTF
v_gene: TRBV7-8; d_gene: NA; j_gene: TRBJ2-1; abundance: NA; CDR3nt: TGTGCCAGCAGTCTAAGATCGAATGAGCAGTTCTTC; CDR3aa: CASSLRSNEQFF
v_gene: TRBV7-9; d_gene: NA; j_gene: TRBJ2-5; abundance: NA; CDR3nt: TGTGCCAGCAGCTTACTCCAGGGAAGGGAGACCCAGTACTTC; CDR3aa: CASSLLQGRETQYF